Shown below are 24 T cell receptor beta chains from a single sample sequenced in a study of shared clonotypes between healthy human individuals. Repertoires were generated with immunoSEQ multiplex PCR, while TCRdb's copy carries only in-frame clones and drops some. This table holds 2,500,000 or so clones, approximately 94% found once. The source material was naive CD4+ T cells sorted from blood. As for subset: CD45RA+ positively selected. The receptors here all came from a man younger than 35 in good health.

This clone was recorded only once. The rearrangement links TRBV29-1 to TRBJ1-4; D not resolved. The V gene's germline CDR1 is SQVTM and CDR2 ANQGSEA. The CDR3 is 14 residues long. With 4 bases removed from V and 4 bases from J, the gap between germline ends came to 13 bases. CDR3 in DNA: TGCAGCGTTGCTGACGGGTCTTTTAATGAAAAACTGTTTTTT. It translates to CSVADGSFNEKLFF.

The V call is TRBV18, the J call TRBJ1-2; 7 bases match TRBD1. Germline-derived CDR1 and CDR2 are KGHSH and LQKENI. V was pared by 5 bases and J by 4 bases, with 10 bases of the junction left unmatched. The CDR3 sequence is 15 residues long. CDR3 coding DNA: TGTGCCAGCTCAGAAACGCAGGGGGTGGCCTATGGCTACACCTTC. Residues: CASSETQGVAYGYTF.

CDR3 region: CASSFEPQGRETQYF. The CDR3 DNA sequence: TGTGCCAGCAGCTTCGAACCACAGGGACGGGAGACCCAGTACTTC. The chain couples TRBV7-9 to TRBJ2-5; D perhaps matches TRBD1 (6 bases). CDR1 is SEHNR, CDR2 FQNEAQ, per germline (reference sequence). This CDR3 comprises 15 residues. V was trimmed by 3 bases and J by 5 bases, leaving 16 bases between them. Variable domain in full (rest from reference TRBV7-9 and TRBJ2-5): DTGVSQNPRHKITKRGQNVTFRCDPISEHNRLYWYRQTLGQGPEFLTYFQNEAQLEKSRLLSDRFSAERPKGSFSTLEIQRTEQGDSAMYLCASSFEPQGRETQYFGPGTRLLVL.

This clone was seen once. The chain's CDR3 is CASSLSPGQETQYF. The DNA for the CDR3 is TGTGCCAGCAGCTTATCCCCAGGACAAGAGACCCAGTACTTC. This rearrangement joins TRBV5-4 to TRBJ2-5; D ambiguous. Per the germline V gene, CDR1 is SGHNT and CDR2 is YYREEE (reference sequence). The ends were cut back, 2 bases at V and 2 bases at J, with 10 bases in the middle. There are 14 residues in the CDR3. Full variable domain (rest looked up from reference TRBV5-4 and TRBJ2-5): ETGVTQSPTHLIKTRGQQVTLRCSSQSGHNTVSWYQQALGQGPQFIFQYYREEENGRGNFPPRFSGLQFPNYSSELNVNALELDDSALYLCASSLSPGQETQYFGPGTRLLVL.

This chain links TRBV5-4 with TRBJ2-5; unclear D gene. This CDR3 contains 13 residues. V was pared by 8 bases and J by 0 bases, with 11 bases between. The V gene's germline CDR1 is SGHNT and CDR2 YYREEE (reference sequence). The CDR3 DNA is TGTGCCAGTACGCGCGGCAACCAAGAGACCCAGTACTTC. Its translation: CASTRGNQETQYF.

Remarks on this clone: Other DNA sequences in this specimen translate into the identical CDR3. V usage is TRBV18 and J usage is TRBJ2-5; the D is unclear. The length of the CDR3 is 12 residues. Germline V gene data show CDR1 as KGHSH and CDR2 as LQKENI. Trimming took 3 bases from V and 6 from J, leaving 8 bases between them. The CDR3 is CASSPSRQTQYF. CDR3 nucleotide sequence: TGTGCCAGCTCACCCAGCAGGCAGACCCAGTACTTC.

This clone appeared a single time. The CDR3, as DNA: TGTGCCAGCAGCTTAGGCACAGGGGGTTTCTACGAGCAGTACTTC. It specifies CASSLGTGGFYEQYF. The chain couples TRBV11-3 to TRBJ2-7; 8 bases line up with TRBD1. This CDR3 comprises 15 residues. Germline V gene sequence: CDR1 SGHNT, CDR2 YENEEA. The junction had 5 bases not matched to a gene; V was cut back by 1 base and J by 3 bases.

The rearrangement joins TRBV6-6 to TRBJ1-5, with D unclear. CDR1 and CDR2 (germline): MNHNY, SVGAGI (reference sequence). CDR3 size: 16 residues. Trimming cost V 1 base and J 0 bases, with 10 bases left between them. The CDR3 here is CASSYFAVDSNQPQHF. In nucleotides, the CDR3 is TGTGCCAGCAGTTACTTCGCAGTCGATAGCAATCAGCCCCAGCATTTT.

Comments on this clone: Different DNA sequences within this sample yield the same CDR3. The chain combines TRBV6-5 with TRBJ1-3; D call uncertain. Germline CDR1 and CDR2: MNHEY and SVGAGI. Trimming left V 4 bases short and J 1 base short, with 8 bases between. CDR3 length: 14 amino acids. The CDR3 loop is CASSSPGSGNTIYF. The CDR3 nucleotides are TGTGCCAGCAGTTCACCAGGATCTGGAAACACCATATATTTT.

This clone has only a few counts. The V call is TRBV19, the J call TRBJ1-1; D gene ambiguous. CDR1 and CDR2 (germline): LNHDA, SQIVND (reference sequence). This CDR3 comprises 11 residues. Trimming took off 9 bases at V and 8 bases at J, with 13 bases between the two ends. The CDR3 nucleotides read TGTGCCAGCACAAGTTGGGTAGAAGCTTTCTTT. It translates to CASTSWVEAFF. The complete variable domain, with remaining parts taken from reference TRBV19 and TRBJ1-1, reads DGGITQSPKYLFRKEGQNVTLSCEQNLNHDAMYWYRQDPGQGLRLIYYSQIVNDFQKGDIAEGYSVSREKKESFPLTVTSAQKNPTAFYLCASTSWVEAFFGQGTRLTVV.

The rearrangement joins TRBV7-9 to TRBJ1-1; D uncertain. In germline, CDR1 is SEHNR, CDR2 FQNEAQ (reference sequence). V was cut by 2 bases and J by 0 bases, with 7 bases left in between. The CDR3 has 14 residues. The CDR3 DNA follows: TGTGCCAGCAGCTTAACAGACATGAACACTGAAGCTTTCTTT. Translating gives CASSLTDMNTEAFF.

The CDR3 region has the DNA TGCGCCAGCAGCCAAGATCTAGGGGCCGGCTACAATGAGCAGTTCTTC. Residues: CASSQDLGAGYNEQFF. J is TRBJ2-1 and V is TRBV4-1, with a weak D call TRBD1 (5 bases). V lost 0 bases and J lost 3, with 12 bases in between. In germline, CDR1 is MGHRA, CDR2 YSYEKL. This CDR3 is built from 16 residues.

The chain uses TRBV15 and TRBJ1-1; no reliable D call. V shed 3 bases and J shed 7 bases, with 6 bases lying between them. Germline V CDR1 and CDR2: LNHNV, YYDKDF (reference sequence). CDR3 length equals 11 residues. In DNA form, the CDR3 reads TGTGCCACCAGCAGTTTTCGTGAAGCTTTCTTT. It specifies CATSSFREAFF.

This clone has just one count. The chain recombines TRBV5-8 with TRBJ2-5; D possibly corresponds to TRBD1 (8 bases). V gave up 4 bases and J gave up 7 bases, with 17 bases separating them. Per germline, CDR1 SGHTS and CDR2 YDEGEE. This CDR3 has 14 amino acids. CDR3 bases: TGTGCCAGCAGCAGTATGACAGGGGAGGGGACCCAGTACTTC. Translating it yields CASSSMTGEGTQYF. Full variable domain (missing parts from reference TRBV5-8 and TRBJ2-5): EAGVTQSPTHLIKTRGQQATLRCSPISGHTSVYWYQQALGLGLQFLLWYDEGEERNRGNFPPRFSGRQFPNYSSELNVNALELEDSALYLCASSSMTGEGTQYFGPGTRLLVL.

The J gene is TRBJ1-4, the V gene TRBV30; D gene ambiguous. V lost 1 base and J 7 bases, leaving 10 bases between the germline ends. Germline V gives CDR1 GTSNPN, CDR2 SVGIG (reference sequence). The CDR3 is 13 amino acids. The CDR3 sequence is CAWSGGQREKLFF. In DNA, the CDR3 is TGTGCCTGGAGTGGAGGGCAACGTGAAAAACTGTTTTTT.

Regarding this clone: Additional DNA sequences in this sample encode the identical CDR3. The gene calls are TRBV11-2 and TRBJ1-5; no firm D call. V was trimmed by 3 bases and J by 3 bases, leaving 9 bases between them. Germline lookup yields CDR1 SGHAT and CDR2 FQNNGV. The CDR3 is 14 residues long. Here the CDR3 reads CASSFPGLNQPQHF. In DNA form, the CDR3 reads TGTGCCAGCAGCTTCCCCGGCCTCAATCAGCCCCAGCATTTT.

The rearrangement joins TRBV9 to TRBJ2-2; 9 positions agree with TRBD2. V trimming: 0 bases; J trimming: 5 bases; junction bases outside the gene matches: 5. This CDR3 spans 16 amino acids. Germline CDR1 reads SGDLS; CDR2 reads YYNGEE. The CDR3 here is CASSVAPAGGTGELFF. CDR3 DNA sequence: TGTGCCAGCAGCGTAGCACCAGCGGGAGGAACCGGGGAGCTGTTTTTT.

V usage is TRBV7-9 and J usage is TRBJ2-7, with 12 bases that match TRBD1. This CDR3 contains 17 residues. V gave up 2 bases and J gave up 5 bases; unmatched junction bases: 10. Looked up from germline, CDR1 is SEHNR and CDR2 is FQNEAQ (reference sequence). This chain's CDR3 is CASSLSVRDRGLNEQYF. DNA of the CDR3: TGTGCCAGCAGCTTAAGTGTTCGGGACAGGGGGCTGAACGAGCAGTACTTC.

As concerns this clone: Other DNA variants within this sample encode the same CDR3. V and J are TRBV6-1 and TRBJ1-1; no clear D gene. The V end lost 5 bases, the J end lost 1 base, and 8 bases lay between the germline ends. The CDR3 contains 13 residues. Looked up from germline, CDR1 is MNHNS and CDR2 is SASEGT. CDR3 region: CASSRTANTEAFF. The CDR3, as DNA: TGTGCCAGCAGTCGGACGGCGAACACTGAAGCTTTCTTT.

This chain links TRBV2 with TRBJ1-6; maybe TRBD1 (5 bases). V was trimmed by 5 bases and J by 8 bases, leaving 7 bases between them. Germline lookup yields CDR1 SNHLY and CDR2 FYNNEI. This CDR3 comprises 12 residues. CDR3 region: CASSSGYSPLHF. In DNA, the CDR3 is TGTGCCAGCAGTTCAGGGTATTCACCCCTCCACTTT. The complete variable domain, with remaining parts taken from reference TRBV2 and TRBJ1-6, reads EPEVTQTPSHQVTQMGQEVILRCVPISNHLYFYWYRQILGQKVEFLVSFYNNEISEKSEIFDDQFSVERPDGSNFTLKIRSTKLEDSAMYFCASSSGYSPLHFGNGTRLTVT.

The rearrangement uses TRBV10-3 and TRBJ2-5; D gene ambiguous. V was shortened by 6 bases and J by 1 base, with 6 bases between the two germline ends. Per germline, CDR1 ENHRY and CDR2 SYGVKD. This CDR3 is 12 amino acids long. CDR3 in amino acids: CAISPGQETQYF. CDR3 DNA sequence: TGTGCCATCAGCCCGGGCCAAGAGACCCAGTACTTC.

The chain employs TRBV5-4 and TRBJ1-2, with TRBD1 identical over 8 bases. This CDR3 has 16 amino acids. CDR1 is SGHNT and CDR2 is YYREEE in the germline V gene (reference sequence). Germline trimming cut 4 bases from V and 5 bases from J; bases unmatched to any gene: 13. The CDR3 here is CASSREQGAGVYGYTF. For the CDR3, the DNA is TGTGCCAGCAGCCGCGAGCAGGGGGCGGGGGTTTATGGCTACACCTTC.

This chain uses TRBV7-9 with TRBJ2-5, with 7 bases that match TRBD1. This CDR3 is built from 14 residues. Germline loops: CDR1 SEHNR, CDR2 FQNEAQ (reference sequence). The V and J ends lost 6 bases and 2 bases, in that order; junction bases with no gene match: 6. CDR3 nucleotides: TGTGCCAGCAGTTCATACAGGGGTCAAGAGACCCAGTACTTC. It encodes CASSSYRGQETQYF.

DNA of the CDR3: TGTGCCTGGAGATCGACAGGCGGTGAGACCCAGTACTTC. This codes for CAWRSTGGETQYF. This sequence joins TRBV30 and TRBJ2-5; tentative D call: TRBD1 (6 bases). This CDR3 is built from 13 residues. From germline, CDR1 is GTSNPN and CDR2 SVGIG (reference sequence). Trimming took 3 bases from V and 5 from J, leaving 13 bases between them. Using reference TRBV30 and TRBJ2-5 for the parts outside the CDR3, the full variable domain is SQTIHQWPATLVQPVGSPLSLECTVEGTSNPNLYWYRQAAGRGLQLLFYSVGIGQISSEVPQNLSASRPQDRQFILSSKKLLLSDSGFYLCAWRSTGGETQYFGPGTRLLVL.